This is a list of T cell receptor beta chains from one sample in a study of blood T cell repertoires in COVID-19. TCRdb's copy holds only in-frame clones and misses some; the assay was immunoSEQ multiplex PCR. The table includes around 130,000 clones, around 90% detected once. Sequenced input: peripheral blood. The receptors here all came from a man in his 60s with COVID-19, enrolled during active disease. The CDR3 runs from the conserved cysteine through the conserved F or W. Fields, in order: D gene, J gene, V gene, clone size, CDR3 protein, CDR3 DNA. D genes are given only for firm matches. The listing skips clone size in some rows; elsewhere it reads once, few, many or a size class.

NA | TRBJ1-6 | TRBV28 | NA | CASTTLDNSPLHF | TGTGCCAGCACGACCCTAGATAATTCACCCCTCCACTTT
NA | TRBJ1-2 | TRBV27 | NA | CASSPMGLYGYTF | TGTGCCAGCAGTCCCATGGGGCTCTATGGCTACACCTTC
TRBD1 | TRBJ2-7 | TRBV7-2 | once | CASSTPTGGEQYF | TGTGCCAGCAGCACCCCTACAGGGGGCGAGCAGTACTTC
NA | TRBJ2-7 | TRBV20-1 | NA | CSALIYEQYF | TGCAGTGCTCTAATCTACGAGCAGTACTTC
TRBD2 | TRBJ2-7 | TRBV11-3 | NA | CASSYSGRPSAQYF | TGTGCCAGCAGCTATAGCGGGAGGCCCTCGGCGCAGTACTTC
TRBD2 | TRBJ2-1 | TRBV5-1 | NA | CASSLVTSGMNEQFF | TGCGCCAGCAGCTTGGTTACTAGCGGGATGAATGAGCAGTTCTTC
TRBD2 | TRBJ2-3 | TRBV6-2/TRBV6-3 | NA | CASSPLSGIGTDTQYF | TGTGCCAGCAGCCCCTTAAGCGGGATAGGCACAGATACGCAGTATTTT
NA | TRBJ1-5 | TRBV27 | NA | CASSFRSYSNQPQHF | TGTGCCAGCAGTTTCCGGTCATATAGCAATCAGCCCCAGCATTTT
NA | TRBJ1-5 | TRBV19 | NA | CARRRGTSNQPQHF | TGTGCCAGGCGCCGCGGCACTAGCAATCAGCCCCAGCATTTT
TRBD1 | TRBJ1-6 | TRBV6-5 | once | CASSFDGQGDSPLHF | TGTGCCAGCAGTTTTGACGGACAGGGAGATTCACCCCTCCACTTT
TRBD1 | TRBJ2-5 | TRBV19 | once | CASSWDREETQYF | TGTGCCAGTAGTTGGGACAGGGAAGAGACCCAGTACTTC
TRBD2 | TRBJ2-3 | TRBV19 | NA | CASSRTSGASTDTQYF | TGTGCCAGTAGTAGGACTAGCGGGGCTAGCACAGATACGCAGTATTTT
NA | TRBJ1-2 | TRBV3-1/TRBV3-2 | NA | CASSDRRGGQSLGYGYTF | TGTGCCAGCAGCGACCGAAGAGGAGGACAGTCTCTCGGCTATGGCTACACCTTC
NA | TRBJ2-1 | TRBV29-1 | NA | CSVWDRGDEQFF | TGCAGCGTCTGGGACCGCGGGGATGAGCAGTTCTTC
TRBD2 | TRBJ2-5 | TRBV3-1/TRBV3-2 | NA | CASSTPPAGRWETQYF | TGTGCCAGCAGCACCCCCCCAGCGGGACGGTGGGAGACCCAGTACTTC
TRBD1 | TRBJ2-7 | TRBV7-9 | NA | CASSRDRGVYEQYF | TGTGCCAGCAGCCGGGACAGGGGTGTTTACGAGCAGTACTTC
NA | TRBJ1-5 | TRBV19 | NA | CASSPPGNQPQHF | TGTGCCAGTAGTCCCCCAGGAAATCAGCCCCAGCATTTT
TRBD1 | TRBJ2-1 | TRBV6-2/TRBV6-3 | NA | CASSSTGGVGGRNEQFF | TGTGCCAGCAGTTCCACAGGGGGCGTCGGTGGTAGGAATGAGCAGTTCTTC
TRBD2 | TRBJ2-1 | TRBV7-9 | NA | CASSPQREVLRNEQFF | TGTGCCAGCAGCCCCCAGCGGGAGGTCCTTAGGAATGAGCAGTTCTTC
NA | TRBJ2-2 | TRBV28 | NA | CASSLLLEGPGELFF | TGTGCCAGCAGTTTATTATTGGAGGGCCCCGGGGAGCTGTTTTTT
TRBD1 | TRBJ1-1 | TRBV6-5 | once | CASSRGTGTEAFF | TGTGCCAGCAGCAGGGGGACCGGCACTGAAGCTTTCTTT
NA | TRBJ2-1 | TRBV2 | few | CASTVRLYNEQFF | TGTGCCAGCACGGTCAGGCTCTACAATGAGCAGTTCTTC
NA | TRBJ2-3 | TRBV7-7 | NA | CASSLGGTTDTQYF | TGTGCCAGCAGCTTAGGGGGGACAACAGATACGCAGTATTTT
NA | TRBJ2-1 | TRBV11-3 | NA | CASSLAAVYNEQFF | TGTGCCAGCAGCTTAGCAGCGGTATACAATGAGCAGTTCTTC
NA | TRBJ1-2 | TRBV6-1 | NA | CASSEALTGRVYGYTF | TGTGCCAGCAGTGAAGCGTTAACAGGGAGGGTCTATGGCTACACCTTC
NA | TRBJ1-3 | TRBV12-5 | NA | CASGSIEGVSGNTIYF | TGTGCTAGTGGTTCAATAGAAGGGGTTTCTGGAAACACCATATATTTT
NA | TRBJ2-1 | TRBV4-1 | NA | CASSQGRGTRGGYNEQFF | TGCGCCAGCAGCCAAGGTCGTGGCACCCGGGGTGGCTACAATGAGCAGTTCTTC
TRBD1 | TRBJ1-5 | TRBV6-5 | NA | CASSLDRSNQPQHF | TGTGCCAGCAGTCTGGACAGGAGCAATCAGCCCCAGCATTTT
TRBD2 | TRBJ2-5 | TRBV2 | NA | CASSQTSGRGETQYF | TGTGCCTCGTCCCAAACTAGCGGGAGAGGAGAGACCCAGTACTTC
NA | TRBJ2-3 | TRBV7-3 | NA | CASSLLPEGDTQYF | TGTGCCAGCAGCTTACTCCCGGAGGGAGATACGCAGTATTTT
NA | TRBJ1-6 | TRBV23-1 | NA | CASSQSRTEYNSPLHF | TGCGCCAGCAGTCAATCGCGGACAGAGTATAATTCACCCCTCCACTTT
NA | TRBJ2-2 | TRBV9 | NA | CASSPRDKVNTGELFF | TGTGCCAGCAGCCCCCGGGACAAGGTGAACACCGGGGAGCTGTTTTTT
TRBD1 | TRBJ2-7 | TRBV7-2 | NA | CASSLVGGQGRFMYEQYF | TGTGCCAGCAGCTTAGTAGGGGGACAGGGGAGATTCATGTACGAGCAGTACTTC
NA | TRBJ1-1 | TRBV24-1 | NA | CATSEEGRPEGAFF | TGTGCCACCAGTGAGGAGGGGCGGCCGGAAGGAGCTTTCTTT
TRBD1 | TRBJ1-1 | TRBV5-1 | NA | CASSLAGTGNTEAFF | TGCGCCAGCAGCTTGGCCGGGACAGGGAACACTGAAGCTTTCTTT
NA | TRBJ2-7 | TRBV25-1 | NA | CASSESQVDEQYF | TGTGCCAGCAGTGAATCCCAGGTGGACGAGCAGTACTTC
NA | TRBJ1-2 | TRBV4-1 | NA | CASSQGNQGSYGYTF | TGCGCCAGCAGCCAAGGTAACCAGGGATCCTATGGCTACACCTTC
NA | TRBJ1-4 | TRBV6-5 | NA | CASSSRGGMGEKLFF | TGTGCCAGCAGTTCCCGAGGGGGAATGGGGGAAAAACTGTTTTTT
NA | TRBJ1-5 | TRBV12-3/TRBV12-4 | NA | CASSFMENQPQHF | TGTGCCAGCAGTTTTATGGAGAATCAGCCCCAGCATTTT
NA | TRBJ2-7 | TRBV7-9 | NA | CASSLVNIPYEQYF | TGTGCCAGCAGCTTAGTGAACATTCCCTACGAGCAGTACTTC
NA | TRBJ2-5 | TRBV28 | NA | CASSFSSLETQYF | TGTGCCAGCAGTTTTTCTTCGTTGGAGACCCAGTACTTC